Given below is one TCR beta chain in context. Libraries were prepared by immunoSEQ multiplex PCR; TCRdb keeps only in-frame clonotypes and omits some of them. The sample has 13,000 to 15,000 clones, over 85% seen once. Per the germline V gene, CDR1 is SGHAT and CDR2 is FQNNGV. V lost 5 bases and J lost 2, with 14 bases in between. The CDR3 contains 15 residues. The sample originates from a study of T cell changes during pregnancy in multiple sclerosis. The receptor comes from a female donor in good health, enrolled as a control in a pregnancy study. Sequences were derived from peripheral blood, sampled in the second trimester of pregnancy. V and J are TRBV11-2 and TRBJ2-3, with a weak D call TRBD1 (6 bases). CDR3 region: CASSAVQGYTDTQYF. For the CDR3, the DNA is TGTGCCAGCAGCGCCGTACAGGGATACACAGATACGCAGTATTTT.